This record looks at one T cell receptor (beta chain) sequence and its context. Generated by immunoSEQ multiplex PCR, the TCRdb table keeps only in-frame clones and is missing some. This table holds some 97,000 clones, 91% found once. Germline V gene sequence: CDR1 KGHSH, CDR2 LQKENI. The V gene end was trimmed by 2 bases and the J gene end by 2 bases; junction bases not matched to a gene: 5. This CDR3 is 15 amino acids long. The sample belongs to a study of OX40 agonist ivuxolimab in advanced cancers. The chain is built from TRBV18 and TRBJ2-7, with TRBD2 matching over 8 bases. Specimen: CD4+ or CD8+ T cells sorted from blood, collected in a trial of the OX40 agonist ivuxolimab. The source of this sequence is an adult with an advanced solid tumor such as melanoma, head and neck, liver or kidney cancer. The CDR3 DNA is TGTGCCAGCTCACCAAGGACTAGCAGTGCCTACGAGCAGTACTTC. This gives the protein CASSPRTSSAYEQYF.